One sample yielded the 11 T cell receptor beta chains listed below, sequenced in a study of lymphopenia after photon versus proton radiotherapy. Sequencing used immunoSEQ multiplex PCR; TCRdb keeps in-frame clones, though not all of them. The table records 160,000 or so clones, about 85% of them present only once. The input for sequencing was peripheral blood, taken from a patient treated with photon-based radiotherapy. The receptors derive from a man over 45 with gastric cancer.

The rearrangement uses TRBV7-9 and TRBJ1-3; D not resolved. Per germline, CDR1 SEHNR and CDR2 FQNEAQ (reference sequence). The CDR3 loop spans 16 amino acids. Deletions cut 4 bases from V and 0 bases from J, with 13 bases between. DNA for the CDR3: TGTGCCAGCAGCTCACTAAGAGGCAGCTCTGGAAACACCATATATTTT. This encodes CASSSLRGSSGNTIYF. Complete variable domain (other parts from reference TRBV7-9 and TRBJ1-3): DTGVSQNPRHKITKRGQNVTFRCDPISEHNRLYWYRQTLGQGPEFLTYFQNEAQLEKSRLLSDRFSAERPKGSFSTLEIQRTEQGDSAMYLCASSSLRGSSGNTIYFGEGSWLTVV.

CDR3 region: CAIRPSSGISYEQYF. CDR3 DNA sequence: TGTGCCATCAGGCCATCTAGCGGCATCTCCTACGAGCAGTACTTC. The genes are TRBV10-3 and TRBJ2-7, with 7 bases matching TRBD2. Trimming at V came to 6 bases and at J to 0 bases, leaving 8 bases not matched to a gene. The germline V gene encodes CDR1 ENHRY and CDR2 SYGVKD. The CDR3 consists of 15 residues.

The chain is built from TRBV5-5 and TRBJ1-4; D possibly corresponds to TRBD1 (6 bases). CDR1 is SGHKS and CDR2 is YYEKEE in the germline V gene (reference sequence). This CDR3 is 15 amino acids long. Trimming took 0 bases from V and 8 from J, leaving 14 bases between them. CDR3: CASSLGVQGGEKLFF. CDR3 nucleotides: TGTGCCAGCAGCTTGGGCGTACAGGGAGGGGAAAAACTGTTTTTT. Supplemented by reference TRBV5-5 and TRBJ1-4, the full variable domain reads DAGVTQSPTHLIKTRGQQVTLRCSPISGHKSVSWYQQVLGQGPQFIFQYYEKEERGRGNFPDRFSARQFPNYSSELNVNALLLGDSALYLCASSLGVQGGEKLFFGSGTQLSVL.

V gene TRBV6-1 combines with J gene TRBJ2-4; D might be TRBD1 (6 bases). The ends were cut back, 8 bases at V and 0 bases at J, with 14 bases in the middle. CDR3 size: 15 residues. CDR1 is MNHNS and CDR2 is SASEGT in the germline V gene. The CDR3 sequence is CASHSGQLAKNIQYF. The CDR3 DNA sequence: TGTGCCAGCCACTCCGGACAGCTAGCCAAAAACATTCAGTACTTC.

The V and J genes are TRBV19 and TRBJ2-1, with TRBD2 identical over 11 bases. The CDR3 is made up of 16 amino acids. With V trimmed by 5 bases and J by 4 bases, 7 bases remained unmatched. The V gene's germline CDR1 is LNHDA and CDR2 SQIVND (reference sequence). The chain's CDR3 is CASSAMTSGVYNEQFF. CDR3 sequence (DNA): TGTGCCAGTAGTGCGATGACTAGCGGGGTTTACAATGAGCAGTTCTTC.

The chain has TRBV7-6 and TRBJ2-7; the D is unclear. Germline assignment: CDR1 SGHVS and CDR2 FNYEAQ. CDR3 length: 13 amino acids. V lost 2 bases to trimming and J lost 1 base, with 6 bases between them. The CDR3 loop reads CASSLSLSYEQYF. The DNA of the CDR3 is TGTGCCAGCAGCTTATCGTTATCCTACGAGCAGTACTTC.

The genes are TRBV11-2 and TRBJ2-1, with 7 positions matching TRBD2. Germline CDR1 reads SGHAT; CDR2 reads FQNNGV. The length of the CDR3 is 15 residues. Losses at the gene ends were 0 bases for V and 5 bases for J; bases not matched to a gene: 4. The CDR3 here is CASSLDGREDNEQFF. The CDR3 DNA reads as TGTGCCAGCAGCTTAGATGGGAGGGAGGACAATGAGCAGTTCTTC.

This rearrangement joins TRBV28 to TRBJ1-5, with D hard to call. Trimming took 6 bases from V and 0 from J, leaving 15 bases between them. The CDR3 consists of 16 residues. Germline CDR1 MDHEN, CDR2 SYDVKM. The CDR3 sequence: CASSSRTGYSNQPQHF. The CDR3 DNA reads TGTGCCAGCAGCTCCCGGACGGGCTATAGCAATCAGCCCCAGCATTTT.

This clone has just one count. The chain carries TRBV28 and TRBJ1-1; no reliable D call. The CDR3 is 15 residues long. From germline, CDR1 is MDHEN and CDR2 SYDVKM. V was cut by 4 bases and J by 6 bases, with 18 bases left in between. In DNA, the CDR3 is TGTGCCAGCAGTTCCTTACCCTTCCTAACGGCTGAAGCTTTCTTT. This encodes CASSSLPFLTAEAFF.

This clone was recorded only once. J is TRBJ1-1 and V is TRBV18; D remains ambiguous. CDR1 and CDR2 from the germline V gene are KGHSH and LQKENI. V lost 4 bases and J lost 0, with 12 bases in between. The CDR3 totals 15 residues. This CDR3 reads CASSRKEDLNTEAFF. The CDR3 region has the DNA TGTGCCAGCTCACGAAAGGAGGACCTGAACACTGAAGCTTTCTTT.

The chain recombines TRBV5-6 with TRBJ2-1; D perhaps matches TRBD2 (5 bases). This CDR3 contains 17 residues. In germline, CDR1 is SGHDT, CDR2 YYEEEE. The V gene lost 0 bases and the J gene lost 0 bases, with 13 bases spanning the gap. The CDR3 reads CASSLVRGPSSYNEQFF. CDR3 DNA: TGTGCCAGCAGCTTGGTTCGAGGGCCCTCCTCCTACAATGAGCAGTTCTTC.